The next 6 T cell receptor beta chains were all read from a single sample in a study of cytomegalovirus exposure and HLA in healthy donors. Primers included in the PCR were 60 Vbeta and 13 Jbeta primers. Repertoires were generated with immunoSEQ multiplex PCR, while TCRdb's copy carries only in-frame clones and drops some. The data hold 100,000 to 150,000 clones, with roughly 60% observed a single time. Sequencing was done on a sample of PBMCs. These receptors originate from a woman in her 40s in good health and CMV-seronegative.

The J gene is TRBJ1-2, the V gene TRBV29-1; D is undetermined. Germline assignment: CDR1 SQVTM and CDR2 ANQGSEA. CDR3 length: 9 residues. V gave up 3 bases and J gave up 7 bases, with 3 bases separating them. CDR3 region: CSVDSGYTF. CDR3 nucleotides: TGCAGCGTTGACAGTGGCTACACCTTC.

The chain joins TRBV7-8 to TRBJ1-2, with D perhaps TRBD1 (5 bases). This CDR3 comprises 15 residues. Trimming cost V 1 base and J 4 bases, with 13 bases left between them. CDR1 and CDR2 from the germline V gene are SGHVS and FQNEAQ. The CDR3 protein is CASSLVVGGGYGYTF. CDR3 nucleotide sequence: TGTGCCAGCAGCTTAGTAGTCGGGGGGGGCTATGGCTACACCTTC.

The chain combines TRBV5-1 with TRBJ2-2; D unresolved. Germline V lookup: CDR1 SGHRS, CDR2 YFSETQ. The V gene lost 7 bases and the J gene lost 8 bases, with 9 bases spanning the gap. The CDR3 runs 11 residues. The CDR3 region has the DNA TGCGCCAGCCGCGCGTCAGGGGAGCTGTTTTTT. This sequence encodes CASRASGELFF. Together with reference TRBV5-1 and TRBJ2-2, the CDR3 gives the full variable domain: KAGVTQTPRYLIKTRGQQVTLSCSPISGHRSVSWYQQTPGQGLQFLFEYFSETQRNKGNFPGRFSGRQFSNSRSEMNVSTLELGDSALYLCASRASGELFFGEGSRLTVL.

The chain is built from TRBV5-1 and TRBJ2-5; D may be TRBD2 (5 bases). Germline V gene sequence: CDR1 SGHRS, CDR2 YFSETQ. The V end was cut by 5 bases, the J end by 0 bases, with 14 bases between. The CDR3 sequence is 15 residues long. CDR3 DNA: TGCGCCAGCAGTAAACAACCGGGGAACCAAGAGACCCAGTACTTC. Its translation is CASSKQPGNQETQYF.

The chain links TRBV19 to TRBJ1-5, with TRBD1 matching over 7 bases. The CDR3 consists of 18 residues. V lost 3 bases to trimming and J lost 0 bases; unmatched junction nucleotides: 11. Germline V gene sequence: CDR1 LNHDA, CDR2 SQIVND (reference sequence). For the CDR3, the DNA is TGTGCCAGTAGTATTGGGTGGAGGGGGCCCCGTAGCAATCAGCCCCAGCATTTT. Its translation is CASSIGWRGPRSNQPQHF. Drawing the rest from reference TRBV19 and TRBJ1-5, the complete variable domain is DGGITQSPKYLFRKEGQNVTLSCEQNLNHDAMYWYRQDPGQGLRLIYYSQIVNDFQKGDIAEGYSVSREKKESFPLTVTSAQKNPTAFYLCASSIGWRGPRSNQPQHFGDGTRLSIL.

J is TRBJ2-7 and V is TRBV5-1; 8 nucleotides line up with TRBD1. Germline-derived CDR1 and CDR2 are SGHRS and YFSETQ. Germline trimming cut 0 bases from V and 3 bases from J; bases unmatched to any gene: 5. The CDR3 is 15 amino acids. The CDR3 region has the DNA TGCGCCAGCAGCTTGGAGCAGGGGGCCGACTACGAGCAGTACTTC. Protein sequence: CASSLEQGADYEQYF.